This TCR beta chain came from a study of cytomegalovirus exposure and HLA in healthy donors. J lost 6 bases, V lost 3 bases, and 7 bases had no gene match. The CDR3 sequence is 15 residues long. Germline assignment: CDR1 ENHRY and CDR2 SYGVKD. In the PCR, 60 Vbeta and 13 Jbeta primers were used. Repertoires were generated with immunoSEQ multiplex PCR, while TCRdb's copy carries only in-frame clones and drops some. The sample lists 90,000 to 120,000 clones; around 70% were seen once. The chain combines TRBV10-3 with TRBJ2-1, with TRBD1 matching over 8 bases. Material: PBMCs. This receptor was identified in a man aged 40-50 years in good health and CMV-seropositive. The CDR3 here is CAISDGDRTRNEQFF. CDR3 coding DNA: TGTGCCATCAGTGATGGGGACAGGACCCGCAATGAGCAGTTCTTC.